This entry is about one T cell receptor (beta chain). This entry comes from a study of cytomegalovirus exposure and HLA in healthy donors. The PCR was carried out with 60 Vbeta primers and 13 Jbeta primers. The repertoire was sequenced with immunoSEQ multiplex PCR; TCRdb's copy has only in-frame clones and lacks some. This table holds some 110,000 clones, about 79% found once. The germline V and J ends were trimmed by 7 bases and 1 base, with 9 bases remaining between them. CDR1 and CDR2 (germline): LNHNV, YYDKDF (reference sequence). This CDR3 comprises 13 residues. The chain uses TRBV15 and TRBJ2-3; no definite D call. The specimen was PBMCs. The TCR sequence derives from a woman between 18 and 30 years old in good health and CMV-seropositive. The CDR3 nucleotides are TGTGCCACCAAAAATCCGGGCACAGATACGCAGTATTTT. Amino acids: CATKNPGTDTQYF.